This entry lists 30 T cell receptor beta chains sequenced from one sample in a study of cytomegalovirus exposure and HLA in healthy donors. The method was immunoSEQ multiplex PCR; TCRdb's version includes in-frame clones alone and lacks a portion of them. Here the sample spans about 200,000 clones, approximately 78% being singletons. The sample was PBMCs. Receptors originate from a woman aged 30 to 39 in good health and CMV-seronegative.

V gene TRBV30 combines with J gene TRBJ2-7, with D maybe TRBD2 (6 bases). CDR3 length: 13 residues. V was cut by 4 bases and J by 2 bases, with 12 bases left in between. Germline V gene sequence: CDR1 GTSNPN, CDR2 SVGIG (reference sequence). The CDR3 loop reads CAWIGRIPYEQYF. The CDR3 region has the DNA TGTGCCTGGATAGGGAGGATCCCCTACGAGCAGTACTTC.

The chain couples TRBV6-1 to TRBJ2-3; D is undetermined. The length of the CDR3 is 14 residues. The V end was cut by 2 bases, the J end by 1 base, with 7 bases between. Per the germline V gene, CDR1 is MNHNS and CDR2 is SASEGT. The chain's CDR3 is CASSETPRTDTQYF. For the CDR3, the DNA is TGTGCCAGCAGTGAAACACCCCGCACAGATACGCAGTATTTT.

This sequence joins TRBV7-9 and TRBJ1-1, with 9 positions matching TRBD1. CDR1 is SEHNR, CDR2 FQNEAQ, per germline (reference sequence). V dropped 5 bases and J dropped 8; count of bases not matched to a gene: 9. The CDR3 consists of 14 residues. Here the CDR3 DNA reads TGTGCCAGCAGCCCCTTCACAGGGACAGGGGAAGCTTTCTTT. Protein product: CASSPFTGTGEAFF.

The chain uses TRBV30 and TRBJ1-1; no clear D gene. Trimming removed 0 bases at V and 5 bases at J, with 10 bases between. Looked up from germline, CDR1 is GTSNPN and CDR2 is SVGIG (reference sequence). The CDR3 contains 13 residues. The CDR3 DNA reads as TGTGCCTGGAGTGTAAGGGAGGGAACTGAAGCTTTCTTT. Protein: CAWSVREGTEAFF.

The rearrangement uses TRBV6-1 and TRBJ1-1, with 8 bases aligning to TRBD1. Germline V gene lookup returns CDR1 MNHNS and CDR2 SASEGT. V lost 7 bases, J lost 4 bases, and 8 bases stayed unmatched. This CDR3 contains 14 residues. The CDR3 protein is CASTPDRGTTEAFF. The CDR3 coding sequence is TGTGCCAGCACCCCCGACAGGGGTACCACTGAAGCTTTCTTT.

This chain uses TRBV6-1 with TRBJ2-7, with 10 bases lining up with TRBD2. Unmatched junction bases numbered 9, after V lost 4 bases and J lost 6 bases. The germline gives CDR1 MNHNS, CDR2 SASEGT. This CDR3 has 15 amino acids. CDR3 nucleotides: TGTGCCAGCAGTGGTCTAGCGGGAGCTTTGGGCGAGCAGTACTTC. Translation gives CASSGLAGALGEQYF.

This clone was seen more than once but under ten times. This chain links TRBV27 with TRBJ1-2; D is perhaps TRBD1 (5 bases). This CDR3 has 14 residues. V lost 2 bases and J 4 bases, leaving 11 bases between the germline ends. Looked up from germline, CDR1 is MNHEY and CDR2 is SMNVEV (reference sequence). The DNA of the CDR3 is TGTGCCAGCAGTTTACGGGGAGGGGCCTATGGCTACACCTTC. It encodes CASSLRGGAYGYTF.

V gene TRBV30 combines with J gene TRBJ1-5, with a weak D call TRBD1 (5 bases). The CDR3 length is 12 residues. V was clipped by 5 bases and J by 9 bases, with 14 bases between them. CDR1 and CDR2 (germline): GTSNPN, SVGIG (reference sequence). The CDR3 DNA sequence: TGTGCCTGGGAGGCTGTGGGGGGGCCCCAGCATTTT. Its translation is CAWEAVGGPQHF.

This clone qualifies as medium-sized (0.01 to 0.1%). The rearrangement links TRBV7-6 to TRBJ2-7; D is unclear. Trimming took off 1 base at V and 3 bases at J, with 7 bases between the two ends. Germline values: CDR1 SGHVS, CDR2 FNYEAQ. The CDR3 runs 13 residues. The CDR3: CASSLGSVYEQYF. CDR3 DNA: TGTGCCAGCAGCTTAGGGAGTGTCTACGAGCAGTACTTC.

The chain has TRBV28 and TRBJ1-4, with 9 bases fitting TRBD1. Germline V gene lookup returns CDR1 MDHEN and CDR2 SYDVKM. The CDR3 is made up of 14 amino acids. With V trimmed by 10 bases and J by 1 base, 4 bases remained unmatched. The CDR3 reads CATGQGGTNEKLFF. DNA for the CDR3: TGTGCCACGGGACAGGGAGGAACTAATGAAAAACTGTTTTTT.

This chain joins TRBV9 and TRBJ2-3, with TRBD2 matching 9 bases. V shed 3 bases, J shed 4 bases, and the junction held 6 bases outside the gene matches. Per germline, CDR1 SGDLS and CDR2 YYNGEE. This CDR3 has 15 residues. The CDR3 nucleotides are TGTGCCAGCAGCGACCGCGGGAGGGTAGCAGATACGCAGTATTTT. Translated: CASSDRGRVADTQYF.

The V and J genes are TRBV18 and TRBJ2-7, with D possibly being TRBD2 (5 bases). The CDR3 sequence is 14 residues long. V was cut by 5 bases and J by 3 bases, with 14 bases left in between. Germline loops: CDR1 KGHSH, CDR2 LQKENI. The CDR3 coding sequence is TGTGCCAGCTCAGGGGAAAGTGACTACTACGAGCAGTACTTC. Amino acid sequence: CASSGESDYYEQYF.

The CDR3 here is CASSWVDRAKGDTQYF. In DNA, the CDR3 is TGTGCCAGCAGCTGGGTGGACAGGGCCAAAGGGGATACGCAGTATTTT. The J gene is TRBJ2-3, the V gene TRBV5-8, with 8 positions matching TRBD1. Germline V CDR1 and CDR2: SGHTS, YDEGEE. The V and J ends lost 3 bases and 6 bases, in that order; junction bases with no gene match: 12. This CDR3 has 16 residues.

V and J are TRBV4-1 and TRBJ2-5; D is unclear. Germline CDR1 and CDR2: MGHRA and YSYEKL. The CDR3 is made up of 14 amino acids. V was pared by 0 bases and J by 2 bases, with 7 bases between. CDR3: CASSQDGLQETQYF. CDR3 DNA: TGCGCCAGCAGCCAAGATGGGCTGCAAGAGACCCAGTACTTC.

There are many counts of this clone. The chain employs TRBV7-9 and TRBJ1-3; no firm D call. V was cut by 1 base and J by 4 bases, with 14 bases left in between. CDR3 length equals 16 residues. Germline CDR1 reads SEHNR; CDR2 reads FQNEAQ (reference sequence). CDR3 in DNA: TGTGCCAGCAGCTTAGTTACCGGGGTACCAGGAAACACCATATATTTT. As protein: CASSLVTGVPGNTIYF. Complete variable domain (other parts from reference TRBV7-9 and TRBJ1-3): DTGVSQNPRHKITKRGQNVTFRCDPISEHNRLYWYRQTLGQGPEFLTYFQNEAQLEKSRLLSDRFSAERPKGSFSTLEIQRTEQGDSAMYLCASSLVTGVPGNTIYFGEGSWLTVV.

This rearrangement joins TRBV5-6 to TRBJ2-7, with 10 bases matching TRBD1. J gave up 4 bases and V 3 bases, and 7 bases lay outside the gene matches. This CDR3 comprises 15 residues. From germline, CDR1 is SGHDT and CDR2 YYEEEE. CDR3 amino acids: CASSSPGTGVYEQYF. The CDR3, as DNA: TGTGCCAGCAGCTCGCCCGGGACAGGGGTATACGAGCAGTACTTC.

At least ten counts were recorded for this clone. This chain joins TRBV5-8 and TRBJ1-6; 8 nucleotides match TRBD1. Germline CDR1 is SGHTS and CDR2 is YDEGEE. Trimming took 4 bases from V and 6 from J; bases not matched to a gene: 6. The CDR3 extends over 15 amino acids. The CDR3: CASSLGTGTNSPLHF. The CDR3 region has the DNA TGTGCCAGCAGCCTCGGGACAGGAACTAATTCACCCCTCCACTTT.

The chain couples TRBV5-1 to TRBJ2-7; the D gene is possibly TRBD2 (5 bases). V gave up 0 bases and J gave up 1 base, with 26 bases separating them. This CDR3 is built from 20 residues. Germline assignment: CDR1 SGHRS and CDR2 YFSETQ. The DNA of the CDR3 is TGCGCCAGCAGCTTGGCCTCTTCGGGGTACCCAACAGAAGTATCCTACGAGCAGTACTTC. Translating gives CASSLASSGYPTEVSYEQYF.

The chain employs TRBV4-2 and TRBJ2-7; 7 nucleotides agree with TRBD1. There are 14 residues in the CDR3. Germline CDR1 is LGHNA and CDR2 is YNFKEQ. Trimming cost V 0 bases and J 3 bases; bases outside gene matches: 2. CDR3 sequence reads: CASSQEGTVYEQYF. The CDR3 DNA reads TGTGCCAGCAGCCAAGAGGGGACAGTCTACGAGCAGTACTTC.

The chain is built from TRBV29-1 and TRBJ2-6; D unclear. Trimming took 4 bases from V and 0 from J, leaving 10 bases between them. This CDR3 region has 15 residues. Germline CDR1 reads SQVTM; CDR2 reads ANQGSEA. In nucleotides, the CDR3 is TGCAGCGTTGGGTCTTTTAGCTCTGGGGCCAACGTCCTGACTTTC. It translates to CSVGSFSSGANVLTF. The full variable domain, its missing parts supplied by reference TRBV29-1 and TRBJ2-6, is SAVISQKPSRDICQRGTSLTIQCQVDSQVTMMFWYRQQPGQSLTLIATANQGSEATYESGFVIDKFPISRPNLTFSTLTVSNMSPEDSSIYLCSVGSFSSGANVLTFGAGSRLTVL.

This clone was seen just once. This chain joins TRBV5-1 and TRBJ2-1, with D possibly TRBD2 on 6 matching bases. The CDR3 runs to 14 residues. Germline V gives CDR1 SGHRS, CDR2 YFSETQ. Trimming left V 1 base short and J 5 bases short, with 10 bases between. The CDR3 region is CASSLRAGNNEQFF. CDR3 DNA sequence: TGCGCCAGCAGCTTGCGGGCGGGAAACAATGAGCAGTTCTTC. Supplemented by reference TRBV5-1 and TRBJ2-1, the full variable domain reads KAGVTQTPRYLIKTRGQQVTLSCSPISGHRSVSWYQQTPGQGLQFLFEYFSETQRNKGNFPGRFSGRQFSNSRSEMNVSTLELGDSALYLCASSLRAGNNEQFFGPGTRLTVL.

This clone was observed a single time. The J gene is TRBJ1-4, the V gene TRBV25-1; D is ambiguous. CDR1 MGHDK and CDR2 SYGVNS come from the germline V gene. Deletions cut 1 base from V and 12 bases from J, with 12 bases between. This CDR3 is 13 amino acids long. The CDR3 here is CASSEWRNNQLFF. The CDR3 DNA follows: TGTGCCAGCAGTGAATGGAGGAACAACCAACTGTTTTTT.

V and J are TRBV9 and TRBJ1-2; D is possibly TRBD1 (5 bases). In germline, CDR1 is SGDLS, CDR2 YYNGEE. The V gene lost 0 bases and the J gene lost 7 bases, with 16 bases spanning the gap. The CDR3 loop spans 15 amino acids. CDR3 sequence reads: CASSVDEGRRGGYTF. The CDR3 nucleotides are TGTGCCAGCAGCGTAGACGAGGGGAGGCGGGGTGGCTACACCTTC.

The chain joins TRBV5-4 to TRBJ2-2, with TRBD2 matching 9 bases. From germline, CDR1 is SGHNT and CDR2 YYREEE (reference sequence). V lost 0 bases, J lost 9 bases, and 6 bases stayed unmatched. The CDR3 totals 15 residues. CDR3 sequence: CASSLVSSGTRELFF. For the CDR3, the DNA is TGTGCCAGCAGCTTGGTTTCTAGCGGGACAAGGGAGCTGTTTTTT.

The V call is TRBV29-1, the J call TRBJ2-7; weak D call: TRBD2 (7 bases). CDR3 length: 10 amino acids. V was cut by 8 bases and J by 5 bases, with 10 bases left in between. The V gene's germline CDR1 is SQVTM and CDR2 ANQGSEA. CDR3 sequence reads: CSPGGDEQYF. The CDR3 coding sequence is TGCAGCCCGGGGGGCGACGAGCAGTACTTC.

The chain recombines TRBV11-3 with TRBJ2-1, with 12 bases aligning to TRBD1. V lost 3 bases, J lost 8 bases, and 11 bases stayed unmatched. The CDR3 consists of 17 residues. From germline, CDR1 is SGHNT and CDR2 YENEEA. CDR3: CASSLGDRGHGSDEQFF. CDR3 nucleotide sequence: TGTGCCAGCAGCTTGGGGGACAGGGGGCATGGTAGCGATGAGCAGTTCTTC.

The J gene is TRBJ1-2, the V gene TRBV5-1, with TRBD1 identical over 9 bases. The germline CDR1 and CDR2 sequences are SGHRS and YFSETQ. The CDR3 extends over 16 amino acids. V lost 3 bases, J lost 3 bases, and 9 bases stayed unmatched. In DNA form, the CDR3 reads TGCGCCAGCAGCTCCGGACAGGGGAACTCTTACTATGGCTACACCTTC. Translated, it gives CASSSGQGNSYYGYTF. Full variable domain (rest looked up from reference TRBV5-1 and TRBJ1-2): KAGVTQTPRYLIKTRGQQVTLSCSPISGHRSVSWYQQTPGQGLQFLFEYFSETQRNKGNFPGRFSGRQFSNSRSEMNVSTLELGDSALYLCASSSGQGNSYYGYTFGSGTRLTVV.

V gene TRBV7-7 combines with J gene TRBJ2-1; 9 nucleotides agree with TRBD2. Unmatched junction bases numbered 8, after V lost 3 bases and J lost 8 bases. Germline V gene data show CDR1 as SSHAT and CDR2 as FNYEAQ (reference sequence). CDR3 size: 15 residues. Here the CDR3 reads CASSLNSGRGDEQFF. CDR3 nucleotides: TGTGCCAGCAGCTTGAATAGCGGGAGAGGGGATGAGCAGTTCTTC. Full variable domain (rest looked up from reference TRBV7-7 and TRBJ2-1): GAGVSQSPRYKVTKRGQDVTLRCDPISSHATLYWYQQALGQGPEFLTYFNYEAQPDKSGLPSDRFSAERPEGSISTLTIQRTEQRDSAMYRCASSLNSGRGDEQFFGPGTRLTVL.

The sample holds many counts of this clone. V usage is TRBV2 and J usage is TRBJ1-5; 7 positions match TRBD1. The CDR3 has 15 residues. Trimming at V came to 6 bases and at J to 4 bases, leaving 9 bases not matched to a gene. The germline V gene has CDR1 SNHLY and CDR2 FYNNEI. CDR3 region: CASRFTGDANQPQHF. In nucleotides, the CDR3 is TGTGCCAGCAGATTTACAGGGGATGCAAATCAGCCCCAGCATTTT.

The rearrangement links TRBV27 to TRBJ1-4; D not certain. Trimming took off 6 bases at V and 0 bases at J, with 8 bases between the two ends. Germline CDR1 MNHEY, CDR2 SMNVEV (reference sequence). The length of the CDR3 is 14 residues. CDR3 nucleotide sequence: TGTGCCAGCAGCCCCCTTGCAACTAATGAAAAACTGTTTTTT. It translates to CASSPLATNEKLFF.